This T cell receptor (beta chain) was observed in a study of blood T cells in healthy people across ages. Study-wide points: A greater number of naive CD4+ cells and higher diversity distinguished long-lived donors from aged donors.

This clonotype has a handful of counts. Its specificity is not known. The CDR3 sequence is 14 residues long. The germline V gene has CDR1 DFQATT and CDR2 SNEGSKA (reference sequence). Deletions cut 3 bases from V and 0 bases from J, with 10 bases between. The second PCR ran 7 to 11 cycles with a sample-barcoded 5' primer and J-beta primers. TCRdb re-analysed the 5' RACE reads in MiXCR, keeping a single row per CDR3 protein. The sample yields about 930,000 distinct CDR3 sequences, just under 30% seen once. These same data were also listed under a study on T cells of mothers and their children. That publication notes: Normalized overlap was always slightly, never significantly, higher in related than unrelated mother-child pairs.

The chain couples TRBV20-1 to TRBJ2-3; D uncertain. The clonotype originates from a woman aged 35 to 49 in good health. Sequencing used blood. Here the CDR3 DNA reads TGCAGTGCTAGTCCCGTCCTCAGCACAGATACGCAGTATTTT. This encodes CSASPVLSTDTQYF.